Below, one T cell receptor (beta chain) is given with its context. Its antigen is as yet unknown. This sample is drawn from a study of cytomegalovirus exposure and HLA in healthy donors. Findings and limits, study-wide: Both high specificity and high sensitivity reportedly marked the classifier's diagnosis of cytomegalovirus status.

V gave up 3 bases and J gave up 8 bases; unmatched junction bases: 6. Germline V gene sequence: CDR1 SQVTM, CDR2 ANQGSEA. The CDR3 is made up of 14 amino acids. It was with 60 Vbeta and 13 Jbeta primers that the PCR ran. Authors' methods: In a later analysis, the count reached 82 million or so unique TCR beta chains, with 10 million to 11 million shared. Sequenced by immunoSEQ multiplex PCR; TCRdb stores in-frame clones only, minus some. From that table come the V and J calls and clone size; the DNA was used to work out D and trimming. The sample lists around 170,000 clones; approximately 78% were seen once.

Sequencing used PBMCs. This chain joins TRBV29-1 and TRBJ1-4; 10 bases are a match to TRBD1. The receptor comes from a young woman in good health and CMV-seronegative. The CDR3 loop is CSVEGDRGREKLFF. The DNA of the CDR3 is TGCAGCGTTGAGGGGGACAGGGGAAGGGAAAAACTGTTTTTT.